Below, 11 T cell receptor beta chains from the same sample are listed, as sequenced in a study of shared clonotypes between healthy human individuals. The naive CD8 subset, CD45RO-negative cells positively selected for CCR7, excluded terminally differentiated effector memory CD45RA+ cells. Sequencing was performed with immunoSEQ multiplex PCR; in TCRdb, only in-frame clones are kept and a portion is missing. The sample holds roughly 890,000 clones, about 92% seen once. The source material was naive CD8+ T cells sorted from blood. The receptor source for this set is a man younger than 45 in good health.

The chain is built from TRBV5-5 and TRBJ1-5; D call uncertain. Germline V CDR1 and CDR2: SGHKS, YYEKEE (reference sequence). Trimming took off 4 bases at V and 0 bases at J, with 20 bases between the two ends. The CDR3 sequence is 18 residues long. This CDR3 is CASSPQAWSDYSNQPQHF. Written as DNA, the CDR3 is TGTGCCAGCAGCCCGCAGGCTTGGTCAGACTATAGCAATCAGCCCCAGCATTTT.

V gene TRBV5-5 combines with J gene TRBJ2-1; 7 positions agree with TRBD2. Germline V CDR1 and CDR2: SGHKS, YYEKEE (reference sequence). Germline trimming cut 6 bases from V and 3 bases from J; bases unmatched to any gene: 21. The CDR3 covers 19 residues. The CDR3 DNA follows: TGTGCCAGCATCAAGGCGACCAGGGTTTCTAGCGGAAACTACAATGAGCAGTTCTTC. It codes for CASIKATRVSSGNYNEQFF.

This sequence joins TRBV30 and TRBJ2-7, with D possibly matching TRBD1 (5 bases). The CDR3 has 14 residues. Per germline, CDR1 GTSNPN and CDR2 SVGIG (reference sequence). Trimming pared 4 bases from V and 1 base from J, leaving 14 bases between. CDR3 residues: CAWTQGTASYEQYF. CDR3 in DNA: TGTGCCTGGACCCAGGGAACCGCTTCCTACGAGCAGTACTTC.

The chain has TRBV18 and TRBJ1-1; D gene ambiguous. Germline V gene lookup returns CDR1 KGHSH and CDR2 LQKENI. V lost 3 bases and J lost 5, with 13 bases in between. This CDR3 spans 14 amino acids. The CDR3: CASSPRVGGTEAFF. The CDR3 DNA reads TGTGCCAGCTCACCCCGGGTAGGCGGTACTGAAGCTTTCTTT.

CDR3: CASGDGVQETQYF. CDR3 sequence (DNA): TGTGCCAGCGGGGATGGGGTCCAAGAGACCCAGTACTTC. The V and J genes are TRBV6-5 and TRBJ2-5, with D uncertain. Germline CDR1 and CDR2: MNHEY and SVGAGI. The CDR3 extends over 13 amino acids. V was pared by 8 bases and J by 1 base, with 11 bases between.

This rearrangement joins TRBV10-3 to TRBJ2-5, with D uncertain. Trimming took off 0 bases at V and 1 base at J, with 9 bases between the two ends. From germline, CDR1 is ENHRY and CDR2 SYGVKD. The CDR3 has 15 residues. The CDR3 sequence is CAISESAASQETQYF. In nucleotides, the CDR3 is TGTGCCATCAGTGAGTCGGCAGCGAGCCAAGAGACCCAGTACTTC.

The chain has TRBV7-9 and TRBJ1-1; D gene uncertain. V lost 2 bases to trimming and J lost 1 base, with 11 bases between them. From germline, CDR1 is SEHNR and CDR2 FQNEAQ (reference sequence). This CDR3 comprises 15 residues. DNA for the CDR3: TGTGCCAGCAGCTTACCCCTCCCACGGAACACTGAAGCTTTCTTT. Encoded protein: CASSLPLPRNTEAFF.

To note about this clone: The sample carries other DNA sequences with the same CDR3. The CDR3: CASSYSAGNTGELFF. The CDR3 DNA sequence: TGTGCCAGCAGTTACTCTGCGGGGAACACCGGGGAGCTGTTTTTT. This chain uses TRBV6-5 with TRBJ2-2, with D maybe TRBD2 (5 bases). Germline V CDR1 and CDR2: MNHEY, SVGAGI. The CDR3 length is 15 residues. V was shortened by 0 bases and J by 1 base, with 6 bases between the two germline ends.

The chain has TRBV27 and TRBJ2-7, with TRBD1 matching 9 bases. V shed 5 bases and J 7 bases; nucleotides not matched to a gene: 15. The CDR3 covers 16 residues. CDR1 is MNHEY, CDR2 SMNVEV, per germline (reference sequence). This CDR3 is CASSPTPGQGLGEQYF. CDR3 DNA: TGTGCCAGCAGTCCGACTCCCGGACAGGGGTTGGGTGAGCAGTACTTC.

The chain carries TRBV11-3 and TRBJ2-1; TRBD2 agrees at 9 bases. Trimming removed 5 bases from V and 7 bases from J; junction bases left unmatched: 9. There are 15 residues in the CDR3. Per the germline V gene, CDR1 is SGHNT and CDR2 is YENEEA. The CDR3, as DNA: TGTGCCAGCAGCCATAGCCTAGCGGGAAGGAATGAGCAGTTCTTC. As protein: CASSHSLAGRNEQFF.

The sample holds one count of this clone. This sequence joins TRBV27 and TRBJ2-3; possibly TRBD1 for D (5 bases). CDR1 is MNHEY, CDR2 SMNVEV, per germline (reference sequence). The CDR3 length is 16 residues. Trimming removed 5 bases at V and 0 bases at J, with 15 bases between. The CDR3 region is CASSTLGATSTDTQYF. CDR3 bases: TGTGCCAGCAGTACCCTAGGGGCGACTAGCACAGATACGCAGTATTTT.